The rows below give T cell receptor beta chains drawn from one sample of a study of blood T cell repertoires in COVID-19. Profiled with immunoSEQ multiplex PCR; TCRdb holds only in-frame clones, not every one. The sample lists tens of thousands of clones; 75% to 90% were seen once. Sequenced: peripheral blood. The receptor source for this set is a human donor in a cohort sampled during active COVID-19. Both conserved end residues are part of each CDR3. The D gene is left open where the match is weak. The size of a clone is reported for some rows only, either as once, few or many, or as a class for expanded clones.

TRBJ1-4	TRBV19	-	TRBD1	CASSIEGQATNEKLFF	TGTGCCAGTAGTATAGAGGGACAGGCAACTAATGAAAAACTGTTTTTT
TRBJ1-3	TRBV11-2	-	-	CASSPPPRDTIYF	TGTGCCAGCAGCCCACCTCCCCGGGACACCATATATTTT
TRBJ1-5	TRBV4-1	-	TRBD1	CASSRGTGNFGNQPQHF	TGCGCCAGCAGCCGAGGGACAGGGAATTTCGGCAATCAGCCCCAGCATTTT
TRBJ1-5	TRBV14	-	TRBD1	CASSQETGEEEPQHF	TGTGCCAGCAGCCAGGAGACAGGGGAGGAGGAGCCCCAGCATTTT
TRBJ1-1	TRBV9	-	-	CASSVHGNTEAFF	TGTGCCAGCAGCGTACACGGGAACACTGAAGCTTTCTTT
TRBJ1-1	TRBV29-1	once	TRBD1	CSVVPGQLAFF	TGCAGCGTTGTTCCGGGACAGTTAGCTTTCTTT
TRBJ2-7	TRBV11-2	once	TRBD2	CASSPGRATSF	TGTGCCAGCAGCCCCGGGAGGGCCACCTCCTTC
TRBJ2-1	TRBV7-3	once	TRBD2	CASSNTGWLAGDSSYNEQFF	TGTGCCAGCAGCAACACCGGCTGGCTAGCGGGGGATAGTTCCTACAATGAGCAGTTCTTC
TRBJ1-1	TRBV3-1/TRBV3-2	few	-	CASSQAETSARGAFF	TGTGCCAGCAGCCAAGCCGAGACCTCAGCGCGGGGGGCTTTCTTT
TRBJ2-5	TRBV9	-	TRBD2	CASSVTSGGSETQYF	TGTGCCAGCAGCGTGACTAGCGGGGGTAGTGAGACCCAGTACTTC
TRBJ2-7	TRBV28	few	TRBD1	CASSLFTGTGRGGSYEQYF	TGTGCCAGCAGTTTATTCACCGGGACAGGGAGGGGAGGCTCCTACGAGCAGTACTTC
TRBJ2-7	TRBV12-3/TRBV12-4	-	-	CASSFLTAYEQYF	TGTGCCAGCAGTTTCCTCACAGCCTACGAGCAGTACTTC
TRBJ1-3	TRBV2	-	-	CASIGGNGNTIYF	TGTGCCAGCATTGGGGGGAATGGAAACACCATATATTTT
TRBJ2-1	TRBV27	-	-	CASTTDGDNEQFF	TGTGCCAGCACCACCGACGGGGACAATGAGCAGTTCTTC
TRBJ1-6	TRBV3-1/TRBV3-2	-	-	CASSQTGNSPLHF	TGTGCCAGCAGCCAGACGGGAAATTCACCCCTCCACTTT
TRBJ2-5	TRBV3-1/TRBV3-2	-	TRBD1	CASSQDRWDRGQTQYF	TGTGCCAGCAGCCAAGATAGGTGGGACAGGGGACAGACCCAGTACTTC
TRBJ1-4	TRBV19	-	-	CASSRPSGGLFF	TGTGCCAGTAGTAGGCCCTCCGGGGGACTGTTTTTT
TRBJ1-1	TRBV5-1	-	-	CASSFRGENTEAFF	TGCGCCAGCAGCTTCCGGGGGGAGAACACTGAAGCTTTCTTT
TRBJ1-3	TRBV18	-	TRBD1	CASSPGQGLTGNTIYF	TGTGCCAGCTCACCAGGACAGGGGCTCACTGGAAACACCATATATTTT
TRBJ1-2	TRBV7-9	-	TRBD1	CASSSGQRGYTF	TGTGCCAGCAGCTCGGGACAGAGAGGCTACACCTTC
TRBJ1-5	TRBV18	few	-	CASSQQGDQPQHF	TGTGCCAGCTCACAACAGGGCGATCAGCCCCAGCATTTT
TRBJ1-1	TRBV5-6	once	-	CASSLGRGDEAFF	TGTGCCAGCAGCTTGGGCAGGGGCGATGAAGCTTTCTTT
TRBJ2-1	TRBV6-5	-	-	CASSQGTSRNEQFF	TGTGCCAGCAGCCAAGGTACTAGCCGGAATGAGCAGTTCTTC
TRBJ2-1	TRBV27	once	-	CASSFGRTPEQFF	TGTGCCAGCAGTTTTGGGCGGACACCCGAGCAGTTCTTC
TRBJ1-1	TRBV7-9	few	TRBD1	CASSVGQTFRRSEAFF	TGTGCCAGCAGCGTGGGACAGACCTTTAGGCGTTCCGAAGCTTTCTTT
TRBJ2-7	TRBV28	-	TRBD1	CASSPTGQGYEQYF	TGTGCCAGCAGTCCCACCGGACAGGGCTACGAGCAGTACTTC
TRBJ1-1	TRBV5-1	-	-	CASSLGGPGTEAFF	TGCGCCAGCAGCTTGGGAGGGCCTGGCACTGAAGCTTTCTTT
TRBJ1-5	TRBV6-6	few	-	CASTEGISQPQHF	TGTGCCAGCACGGAGGGTATCAGTCAGCCCCAGCATTTT
TRBJ2-4	TRBV19	-	-	CASSIRHGVSKNIQYF	TGTGCCAGTAGTATACGTCACGGGGTGAGCAAAAACATTCAGTACTTC
TRBJ1-6	TRBV6-6	few	-	CASSYSGRNSPLHF	TGTGCCAGCAGTTACTCTGGGCGAAATTCACCCCTCCACTTT
TRBJ2-2	TRBV29-1	-	-	CSAGDRTNTGELFF	TGCAGCGCAGGGGATAGAACGAACACCGGGGAGCTGTTTTTT
TRBJ2-7	TRBV5-5	-	TRBD1	CASSLAGQGPYEQYF	TGTGCCAGCAGCTTGGCCGGACAGGGTCCCTACGAGCAGTACTTC
TRBJ2-2	TRBV5-4	-	TRBD1	CASSWGQENTGELFF	TGTGCCAGCAGCTGGGGACAGGAGAACACCGGGGAGCTGTTTTTT
TRBJ1-3	TRBV30	few	TRBD1	CAWTTGVGGNTIYF	TGTGCCTGGACCACAGGGGTAGGAGGAAACACCATATATTTT
TRBJ2-7	TRBV7-8	-	-	CASSLGQETYTSYEQYF	TGTGCCAGCAGCTTAGGGCAGGAAACATATACCTCCTACGAGCAGTACTTC
TRBJ2-1	TRBV4-1	-	-	CASSPALSSYNEQFF	TGCGCCAGCAGCCCCGCTCTTAGCTCCTACAATGAGCAGTTCTTC
TRBJ1-1	TRBV7-8	-	-	CASRRQRNTEAFF	TGTGCCAGCAGAAGACAGAGAAACACTGAAGCTTTCTTT
TRBJ2-3	TRBV11-2	-	TRBD2	CASSSYPTSAETDTQYF	TGTGCCAGCAGCTCTTACCCGACTAGCGCGGAGACAGATACGCAGTATTTT
TRBJ2-1	TRBV18	-	TRBD2	CASSPPLAATYNEQFF	TGTGCCAGCTCACCACCACTAGCGGCCACCTACAATGAGCAGTTCTTC
TRBJ1-1	TRBV29-1	-	-	CSVGTQNTEAFF	TGCAGCGTTGGGACACAGAACACTGAAGCTTTCTTT